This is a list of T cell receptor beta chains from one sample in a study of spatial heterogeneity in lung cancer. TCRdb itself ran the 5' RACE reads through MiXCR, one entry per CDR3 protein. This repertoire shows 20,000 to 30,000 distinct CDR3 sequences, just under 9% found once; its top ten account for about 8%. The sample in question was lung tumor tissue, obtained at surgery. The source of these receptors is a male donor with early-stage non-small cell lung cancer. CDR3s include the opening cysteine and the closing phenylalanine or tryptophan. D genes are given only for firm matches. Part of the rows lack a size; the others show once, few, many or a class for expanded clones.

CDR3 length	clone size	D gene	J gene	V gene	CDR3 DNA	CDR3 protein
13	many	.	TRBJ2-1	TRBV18	TGTGCCAGCTCACCACGGGACTGGGATGAGCAGTTCTTC	CASSPRDWDEQFF
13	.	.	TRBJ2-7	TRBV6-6	TGTGCCAGCATGGGGGTAGGGTCCTACGAGCAGTACTTC	CASMGVGSYEQYF
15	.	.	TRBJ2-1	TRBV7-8	TGTGCCAGCAGCTTAGTAGAACAGAGGATGAATGAGCAGTTCTTC	CASSLVEQRMNEQFF
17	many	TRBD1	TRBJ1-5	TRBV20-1	TGCAGTGCTAGAGATTTCCAGGACAGGGACGAAGATCAGCCCCAGCATTTT	CSARDFQDRDEDQPQHF
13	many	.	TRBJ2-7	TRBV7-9	TGTGCCAGCAGCCCCTCGGGGATCCCACAGCAGTACTTC	CASSPSGIPQQYF
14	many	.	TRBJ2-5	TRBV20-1	TGCAGTGCTAGAGAATGGCTGAATCAAGAGACCCAGTACTTC	CSAREWLNQETQYF
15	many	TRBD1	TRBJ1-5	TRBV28	TGTGCCAGCAGTTTAAGGGGGCGTAAGTTGAAGCCCCAGCATTTT	CASSLRGRKLKPQHF
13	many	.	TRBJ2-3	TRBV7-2	TGTGCCAGCAGCGCCAAACTGGCCAGTACGCAGTATTTT	CASSAKLASTQYF
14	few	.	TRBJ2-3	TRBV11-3	TGTGCCAGCAGCTCCAGCGGTAGCACAGATACGCAGTATTTT	CASSSSGSTDTQYF
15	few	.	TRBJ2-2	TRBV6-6	TGTGCCAGCAGTTACTTGCGGGGGCGAGGCGGGGAGCTGTTTTTT	CASSYLRGRGGELFF
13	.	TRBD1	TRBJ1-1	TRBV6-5	TGTGCCAGCAGCCGACAGGGGAACACTGAAGCTTTCTTT	CASSRQGNTEAFF
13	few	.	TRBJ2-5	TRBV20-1	TGCAGTGCTAGAGATAATTATGGGGAGACCCAGTACTTC	CSARDNYGETQYF
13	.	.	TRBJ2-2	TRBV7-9	TGTGCCAGCAGTCCCATGGGGCACGGGGAGCTGTTTTTT	CASSPMGHGELFF
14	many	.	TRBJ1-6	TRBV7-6	TGTGCCAGCAGCTTAGGGGCATCGAGTTCACCCCTCCACTTT	CASSLGASSSPLHF
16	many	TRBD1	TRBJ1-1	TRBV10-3	TGTGCCATCAGTCCGTTGACAGGGACTAAGAACACTGAAGCTTTCTTT	CAISPLTGTKNTEAFF
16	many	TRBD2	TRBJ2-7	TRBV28	TGTGCCAGCAGCACCCGGGGGTCGAGCGGGGTTGACGAGCAGTACTTC	CASSTRGSSGVDEQYF
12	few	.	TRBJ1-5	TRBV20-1	TGCAGTGCTAGAGATAAGGGTCAGCCCCAGCATTTT	CSARDKGQPQHF
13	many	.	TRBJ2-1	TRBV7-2	TGTGCCAGCAGCTTAGTAGCGTACAATGAGCAGTTCTTC	CASSLVAYNEQFF
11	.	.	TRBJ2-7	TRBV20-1	TGCAGTGCCGGGGCGGCCTACGAGCAGTACTTC	CSAGAAYEQYF
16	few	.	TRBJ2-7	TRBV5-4	TGTGCCAGCAGCTTGGACGGGGCAGGTTTACCCTACGAGCAGTACTTC	CASSLDGAGLPYEQYF
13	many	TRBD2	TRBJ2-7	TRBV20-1	TGCAGTGCTAGATCTCCTAGCGGGAACGAGCAGTACTTC	CSARSPSGNEQYF
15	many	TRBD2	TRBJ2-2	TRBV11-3	TGTGCCAGCAGCCTCAGCGGGGGGGACACCGGGGAGCTGTTTTTT	CASSLSGGDTGELFF
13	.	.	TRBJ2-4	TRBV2	TGTGCCAGCAGTGACGAGCCCCATGACATTCAGTACTTC	CASSDEPHDIQYF
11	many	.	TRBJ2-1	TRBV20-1	TGCCGACCCGGAGGTACCAATGAGCAGTTCTTC	CRPGGTNEQFF
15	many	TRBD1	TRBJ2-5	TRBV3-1	TGTGCCAGCAGCCATAATCAGGGGGCCCAGGAGACCCAGTACTTC	CASSHNQGAQETQYF
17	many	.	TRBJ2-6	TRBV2	TGTGCCAGCAGTGAATACGGCAGGTACTCTGGGGCCAACGTCCTGACTTTC	CASSEYGRYSGANVLTF
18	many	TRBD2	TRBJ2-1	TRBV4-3	TGCGCCAGCAGCCAGGGCCTGGCCCTAGCGGGAGGTTCGGATGAGCAGTTCTTC	CASSQGLALAGGSDEQFF
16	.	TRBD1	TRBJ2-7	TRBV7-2	TGTGCCAGCAGCCCGGGAGGGGGACAGGGGGCCTACGAGCAGTACTTC	CASSPGGGQGAYEQYF
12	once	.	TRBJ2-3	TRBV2	TGTGCCAGCAGTCTACTGAGGGATACGCAGTATTTT	CASSLLRDTQYF
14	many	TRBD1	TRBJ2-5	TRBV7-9	TGTGCCAGCAGCTTGGCCGGGACAGCGGAGACCCAGTACTTC	CASSLAGTAETQYF
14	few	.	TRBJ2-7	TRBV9	TGTGCCAGCAGCGTAGGACCCGACGGCTACGAGCAGTACTTC	CASSVGPDGYEQYF